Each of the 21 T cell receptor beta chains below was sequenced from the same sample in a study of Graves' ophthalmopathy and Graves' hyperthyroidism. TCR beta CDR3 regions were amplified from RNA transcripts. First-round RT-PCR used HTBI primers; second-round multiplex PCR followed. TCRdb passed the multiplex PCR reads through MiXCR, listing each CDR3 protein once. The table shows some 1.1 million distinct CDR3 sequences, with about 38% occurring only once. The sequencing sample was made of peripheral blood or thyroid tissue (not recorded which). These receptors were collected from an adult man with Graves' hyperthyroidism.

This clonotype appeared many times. The CDR3 DNA follows: TGTGCCAGCGCTAGGTTCCAGGAACAGTACTTC. Translating it yields CASARFQEQYF. This chain links TRBV7-2 with TRBJ2-7; D is undetermined. The V end was cut by 8 bases, the J end by 10 bases, with 15 bases between. This CDR3 spans 11 amino acids. Germline CDR1 and CDR2: SGHTA and FQGNSA.

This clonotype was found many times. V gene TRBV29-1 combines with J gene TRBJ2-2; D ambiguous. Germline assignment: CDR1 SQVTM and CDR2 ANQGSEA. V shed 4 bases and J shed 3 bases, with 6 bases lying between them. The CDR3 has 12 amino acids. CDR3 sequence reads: CSVGGDTGELFF. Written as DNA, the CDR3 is TGCAGCGTTGGGGGTGACACCGGGGAGCTGTTTTTT.

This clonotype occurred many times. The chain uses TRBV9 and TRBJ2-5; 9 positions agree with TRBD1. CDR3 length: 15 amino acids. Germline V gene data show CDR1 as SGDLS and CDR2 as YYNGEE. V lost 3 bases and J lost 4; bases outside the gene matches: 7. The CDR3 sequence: CASSEGTGQRETQYF. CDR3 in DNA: TGTGCCAGCAGCGAAGGGACAGGGCAAAGAGAGACCCAGTACTTC.

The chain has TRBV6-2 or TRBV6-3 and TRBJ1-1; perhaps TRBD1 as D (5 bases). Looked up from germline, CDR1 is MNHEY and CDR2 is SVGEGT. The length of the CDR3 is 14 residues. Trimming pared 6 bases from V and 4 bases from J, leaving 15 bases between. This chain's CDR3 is CASRGPRWGTEAFF. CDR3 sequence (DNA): TGTGCCAGCAGGGGACCCCGATGGGGCACTGAAGCTTTCTTT.

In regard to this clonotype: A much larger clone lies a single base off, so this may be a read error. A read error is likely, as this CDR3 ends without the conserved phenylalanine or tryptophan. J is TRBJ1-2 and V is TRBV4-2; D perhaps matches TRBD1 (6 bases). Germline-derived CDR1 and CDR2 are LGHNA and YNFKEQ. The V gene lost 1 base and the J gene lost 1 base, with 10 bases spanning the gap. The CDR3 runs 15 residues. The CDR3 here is CASSQGRTVNYGYTS. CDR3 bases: TGTGCCAGCAGCCAAGGAAGGACAGTTAACTATGGCTACACCTCC.

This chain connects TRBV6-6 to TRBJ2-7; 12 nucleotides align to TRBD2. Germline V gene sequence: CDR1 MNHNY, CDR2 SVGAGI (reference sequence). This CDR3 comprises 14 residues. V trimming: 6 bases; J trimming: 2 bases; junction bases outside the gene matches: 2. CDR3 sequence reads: CASRGLAGTYEQYF. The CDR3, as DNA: TGTGCCAGCAGAGGACTAGCGGGGACCTACGAGCAGTACTTC.

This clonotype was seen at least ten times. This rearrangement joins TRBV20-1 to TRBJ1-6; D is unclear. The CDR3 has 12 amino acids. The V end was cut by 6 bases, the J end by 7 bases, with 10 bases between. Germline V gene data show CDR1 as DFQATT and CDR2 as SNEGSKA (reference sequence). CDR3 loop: CSAHGGNSPLHF. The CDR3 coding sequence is TGCAGTGCCCATGGAGGAAATTCACCCCTCCACTTT.

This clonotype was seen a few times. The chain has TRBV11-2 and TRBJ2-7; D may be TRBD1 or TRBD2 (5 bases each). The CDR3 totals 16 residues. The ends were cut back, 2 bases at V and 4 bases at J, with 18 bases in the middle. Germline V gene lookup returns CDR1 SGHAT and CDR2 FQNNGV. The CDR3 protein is CASSLTVAFGGYEQYF. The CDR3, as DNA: TGTGCCAGCAGCTTAACCGTTGCATTTGGGGGATACGAGCAGTACTTC.

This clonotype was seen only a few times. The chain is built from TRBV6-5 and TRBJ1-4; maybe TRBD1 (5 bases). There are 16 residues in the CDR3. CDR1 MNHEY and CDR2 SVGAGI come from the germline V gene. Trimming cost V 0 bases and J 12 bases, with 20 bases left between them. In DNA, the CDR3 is TGTGCCAGCAGTTACTCAATCATAACGATTGGGACGGAACTGTTTTTT. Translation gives CASSYSIITIGTELFF.

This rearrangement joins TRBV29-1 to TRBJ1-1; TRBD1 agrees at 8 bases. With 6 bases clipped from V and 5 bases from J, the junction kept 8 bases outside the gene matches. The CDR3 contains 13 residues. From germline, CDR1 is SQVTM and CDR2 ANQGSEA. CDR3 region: CSVLGRGLTEAFF. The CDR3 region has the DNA TGCAGCGTCCTTGGCAGGGGGCTTACTGAAGCTTTCTTT.

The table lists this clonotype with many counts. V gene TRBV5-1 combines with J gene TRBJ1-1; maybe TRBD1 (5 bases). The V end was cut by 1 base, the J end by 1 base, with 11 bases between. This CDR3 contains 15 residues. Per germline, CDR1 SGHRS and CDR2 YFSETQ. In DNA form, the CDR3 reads TGCGCCAGCAGCTTGTTTGGGGGTGAGAACACTGAAGCTTTCTTT. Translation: CASSLFGGENTEAFF.

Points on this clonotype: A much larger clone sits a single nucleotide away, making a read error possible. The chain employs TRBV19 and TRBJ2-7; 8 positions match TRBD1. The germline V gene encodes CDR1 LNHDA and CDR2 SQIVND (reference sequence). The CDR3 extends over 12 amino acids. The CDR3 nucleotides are TGTGCCGGTAGCGAGGACAGGGACGAGCAGTACTTC. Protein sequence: CAGSEDRDEQYF. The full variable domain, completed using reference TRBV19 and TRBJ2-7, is DGGITQSPKYLFRKEGQNVTLSCEQNLNHDAMYWYRQDPGQGLRLIYYSQIVNDFQKGDIAEGYSVSREKKESFPLTVTSAQKNPTAFYLCAGSEDRDEQYFGPGTRLTVT.

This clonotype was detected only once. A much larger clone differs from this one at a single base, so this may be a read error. CDR3 DNA: TGTGCCAGCACCTTGAGGGCAGGAAACCTAGAAAAACTGTTTTTT. It yields the protein CASTLRAGNLEKLFF. The chain couples TRBV2 to TRBJ1-4; D not certain. This CDR3 contains 15 residues. Deletions cut 7 bases from V and 8 bases from J, with 20 bases between. The germline CDR1 and CDR2 sequences are SNHLY and FYNNEI.

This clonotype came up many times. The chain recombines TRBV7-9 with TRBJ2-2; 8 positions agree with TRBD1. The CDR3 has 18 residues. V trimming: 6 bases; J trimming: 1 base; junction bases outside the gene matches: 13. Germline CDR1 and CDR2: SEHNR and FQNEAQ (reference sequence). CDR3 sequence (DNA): TGTGCCAGCAGTGGACGTGGACAGGGTGACTGGAACACCGGGGAGCTGTTTTTT. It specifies CASSGRGQGDWNTGELFF.

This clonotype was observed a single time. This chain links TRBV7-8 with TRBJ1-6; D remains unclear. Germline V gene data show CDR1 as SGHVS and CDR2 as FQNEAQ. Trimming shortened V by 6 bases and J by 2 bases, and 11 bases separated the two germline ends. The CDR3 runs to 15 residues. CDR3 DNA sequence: TGTGCCAGCAGTCGGCGCCGGGCCTATAATTCACCCCTCCACTTT. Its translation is CASSRRRAYNSPLHF.

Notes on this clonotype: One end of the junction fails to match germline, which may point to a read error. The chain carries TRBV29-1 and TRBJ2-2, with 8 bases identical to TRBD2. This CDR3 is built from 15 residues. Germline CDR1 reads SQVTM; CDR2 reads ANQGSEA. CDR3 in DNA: TGCAGCGTTGAAAGCAGTAGCGGGAACACCGGGGAGCTGTCTTTT. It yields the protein CSVESSSGNTGELSF.

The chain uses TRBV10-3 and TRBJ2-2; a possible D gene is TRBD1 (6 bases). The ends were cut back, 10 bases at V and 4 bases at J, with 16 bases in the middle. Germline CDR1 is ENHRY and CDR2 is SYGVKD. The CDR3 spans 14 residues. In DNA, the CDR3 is TGTGCCAGCATTCCGGGACAATCCACCGGGGAGCTGTTTTTT. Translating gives CASIPGQSTGELFF.

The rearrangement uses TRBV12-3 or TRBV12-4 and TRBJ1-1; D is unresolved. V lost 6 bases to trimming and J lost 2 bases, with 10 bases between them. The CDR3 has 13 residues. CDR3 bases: TGTGCCAGCAGCGAGGAGACCAACACTGAAGCTTTCTTT. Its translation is CASSEETNTEAFF.

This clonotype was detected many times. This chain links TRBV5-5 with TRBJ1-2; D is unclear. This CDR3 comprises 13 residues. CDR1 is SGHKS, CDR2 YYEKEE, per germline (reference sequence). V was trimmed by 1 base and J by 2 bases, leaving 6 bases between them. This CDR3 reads CASSLRLNYGYTF. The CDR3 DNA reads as TGTGCCAGCAGCTTGAGGTTGAACTATGGCTACACCTTC.

The CDR3 DNA reads TGTGCCAGCAGCCGACCGGGGACTGAAGCTTTCTTT. This gives the protein CASSRPGTEAFF. The chain recombines TRBV5-6 with TRBJ1-1; D ambiguous. V lost 4 bases, J lost 5 bases, and 9 bases lay in between. CDR3 length: 12 amino acids. Germline lookup yields CDR1 SGHDT and CDR2 YYEEEE. The whole variable domain, remainder taken from reference TRBV5-6 and TRBJ1-1, is DAGVTQSPTHLIKTRGQQVTLRCSPKSGHDTVSWYQQALGQGPQFIFQYYEEEERQRGNFPDRFSGHQFPNYSSELNVNALLLGDSALYLCASSRPGTEAFFGQGTRLTVV.

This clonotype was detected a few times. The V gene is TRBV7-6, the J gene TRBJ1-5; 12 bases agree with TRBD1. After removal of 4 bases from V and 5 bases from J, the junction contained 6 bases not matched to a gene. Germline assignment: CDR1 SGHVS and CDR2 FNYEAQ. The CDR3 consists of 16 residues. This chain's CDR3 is CASSSPGTGGDQPQHF. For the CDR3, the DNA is TGTGCCAGCAGCTCACCCGGGACAGGGGGCGATCAGCCCCAGCATTTT.